This TCR beta chain was found in a study of graft-versus-host responses after intestinal transplantation. Overall study context: After anti-thymocyte globulin induction, recipients took tacrolimus and steroids for three to four years. Study results and caveats: Association was observed between peak circulating GvH clone levels and early post-transplant HvG declines. GvH clones appeared in recipient marrow, some first in ileum or blood. Patients who carried graft-donor T cell macrochimerism also had high graft-versus-host to host-versus-graft clonal ratios in their allografts.

A word on this clone: Its specificity is unknown.

TCRdb keeps only in-frame clones here, not all; method: immunoSEQ multiplex PCR. Of 74,000 or so clones in the sample, around 92% are singletons; the top ten hold over 0.55%. The TCR was taken from a human patient who received an intestinal transplant, so some T cells may come from the graft donor. The specimen comprised PBMCs, sampled 98 days after intestinal transplantation.

CDR3 sequence reads: CASSSQEVAGAYNEQFF. The CDR3 DNA follows: TGTGCCAGCAGCTCCCAAGAGGTAGCGGGAGCATACAATGAGCAGTTCTTC. The chain uses TRBV7-9 and TRBJ2-1; 9 bases line up with TRBD2. The trim removed 4 bases at V and 4 bases at J, leaving 11 bases unmatched. The germline V gene has CDR1 SEHNR and CDR2 FQNEAQ (reference sequence). This CDR3 contains 17 residues.